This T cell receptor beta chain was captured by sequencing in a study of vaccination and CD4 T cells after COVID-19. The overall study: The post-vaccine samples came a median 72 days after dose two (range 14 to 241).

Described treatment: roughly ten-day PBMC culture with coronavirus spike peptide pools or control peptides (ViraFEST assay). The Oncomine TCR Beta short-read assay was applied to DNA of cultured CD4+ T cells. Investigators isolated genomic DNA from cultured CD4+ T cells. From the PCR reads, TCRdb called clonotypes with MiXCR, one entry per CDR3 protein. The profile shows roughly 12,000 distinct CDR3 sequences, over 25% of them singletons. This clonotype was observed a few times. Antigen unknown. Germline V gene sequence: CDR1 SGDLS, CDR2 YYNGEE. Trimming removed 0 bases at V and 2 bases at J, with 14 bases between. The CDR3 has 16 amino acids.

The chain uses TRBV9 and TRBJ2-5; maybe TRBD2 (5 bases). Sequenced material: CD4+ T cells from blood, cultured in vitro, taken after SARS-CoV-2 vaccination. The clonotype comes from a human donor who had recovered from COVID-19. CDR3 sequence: CASSVGGGRGQETQYF. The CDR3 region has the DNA TGTGCCAGCAGCGTAGGTGGCGGGCGTGGGCAAGAGACCCAGTACTTC.